This TCR beta chain was identified during a study of blood T cell repertoires in COVID-19. As for the study in general: Acute-phase and convalescent COVID-19 samples originated in the United States, Italy and Spain.

Germline trimming cut 3 bases from V and 2 bases from J; bases unmatched to any gene: 6. Germline V CDR1 and CDR2: LNHDA, SQIVND (reference sequence). This CDR3 has 16 residues. As handled by the study authors: Reference gene primer amplification gave estimated nucleated cell counts. TCRdb's copy holds only in-frame clones and misses some; the assay was immunoSEQ multiplex PCR. V, J and clone size derive from that table, while D and trimming were established from the DNA sequence. The table has more than 95,000 clones, about 85% seen once. What was sequenced was peripheral blood. This receptor was identified in a middle-aged man with acute or convalescent COVID-19. The chain has TRBV19 and TRBJ2-3, with 9 positions matching TRBD1. CDR3 in amino acids: CASSMWGQGPTDTQYF. The CDR3 nucleotides are TGTGCCAGTAGTATGTGGGGACAGGGACCCACAGATACGCAGTATTTT.